This T cell receptor (beta chain) was documented in a study of spatial heterogeneity in lung cancer. Study-level results: Circulating ubiquitous expanded tumor TCRs were observed more frequently at resection than at follow-up.

Time point here: blood at routine non-recurrence follow-up after resection. TCRs were sequenced from unsorted whole RNA of tumor, nontumor lung or PBMC. V lost 1 base and J 4 bases, leaving 19 bases between the germline ends. The germline V gene encodes CDR1 SNHLY and CDR2 FYNNEI. The CDR3 consists of 17 residues. The library protocol tagged each TCR cDNA with a unique molecular identifier. TCRdb re-called the 5' RACE reads through MiXCR, storing one row per CDR3 protein. The sample lists approximately 27,000 distinct CDR3 sequences, 6% occurring once. There are many counts of this clonotype. What it binds is not known.

This chain joins TRBV2 and TRBJ1-2; D gene ambiguous. This sequence originates from a male donor with early-stage non-small cell lung cancer. Source: PBMCs, taken at follow-up. The CDR3 DNA sequence: TGTGCCAGCAGTGAAGGTCCCCTCCTAGCCCGAGCCTATGGCTACACCTTC. Encoded protein: CASSEGPLLARAYGYTF.